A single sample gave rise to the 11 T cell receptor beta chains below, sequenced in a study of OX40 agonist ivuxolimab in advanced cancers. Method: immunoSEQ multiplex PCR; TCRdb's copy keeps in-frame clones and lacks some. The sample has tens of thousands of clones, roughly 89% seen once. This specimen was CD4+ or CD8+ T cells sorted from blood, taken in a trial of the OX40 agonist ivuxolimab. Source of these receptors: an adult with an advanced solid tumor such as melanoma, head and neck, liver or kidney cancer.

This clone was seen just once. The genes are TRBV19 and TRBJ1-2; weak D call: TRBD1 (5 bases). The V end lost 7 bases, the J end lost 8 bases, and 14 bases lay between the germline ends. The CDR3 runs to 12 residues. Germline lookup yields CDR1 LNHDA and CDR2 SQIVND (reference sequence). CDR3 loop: CASTIRGEGYTF. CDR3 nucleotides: TGTGCCAGTACCATCCGGGGGGAAGGCTACACCTTC. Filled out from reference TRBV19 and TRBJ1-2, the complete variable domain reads DGGITQSPKYLFRKEGQNVTLSCEQNLNHDAMYWYRQDPGQGLRLIYYSQIVNDFQKGDIAEGYSVSREKKESFPLTVTSAQKNPTAFYLCASTIRGEGYTFGSGTRLTVV.

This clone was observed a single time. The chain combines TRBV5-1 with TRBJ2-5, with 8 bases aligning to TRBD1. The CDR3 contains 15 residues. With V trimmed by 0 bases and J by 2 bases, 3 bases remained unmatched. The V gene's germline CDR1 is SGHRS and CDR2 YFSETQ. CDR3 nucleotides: TGCGCCAGCAGCTTGGTGGGACAGGCACAAGAGACCCAGTACTTC. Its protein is CASSLVGQAQETQYF.

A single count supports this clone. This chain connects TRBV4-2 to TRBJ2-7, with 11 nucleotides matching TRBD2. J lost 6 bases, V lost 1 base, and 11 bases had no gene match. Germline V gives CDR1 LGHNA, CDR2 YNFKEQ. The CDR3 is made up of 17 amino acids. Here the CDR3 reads CASSQVGLAGGLSEQYF. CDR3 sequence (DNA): TGTGCCAGCAGCCAAGTCGGGCTAGCGGGGGGTCTCAGCGAGCAGTACTTC.

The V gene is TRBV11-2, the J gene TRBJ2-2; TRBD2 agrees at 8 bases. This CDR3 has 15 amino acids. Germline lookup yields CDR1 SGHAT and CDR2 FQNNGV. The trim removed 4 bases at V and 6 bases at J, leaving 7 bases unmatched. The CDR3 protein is CASSWGIAGPGELFF. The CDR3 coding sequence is TGTGCCAGCAGCTGGGGTATAGCGGGGCCCGGGGAGCTGTTTTTT. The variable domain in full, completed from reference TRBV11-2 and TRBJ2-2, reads EAGVAQSPRYKIIEKRQSVAFWCNPISGHATLYWYQQILGQGPKLLIQFQNNGVVDDSQLPKDRFSAERLKGVDSTLKIQPAKLEDSAVYLCASSWGIAGPGELFFGEGSRLTVL.

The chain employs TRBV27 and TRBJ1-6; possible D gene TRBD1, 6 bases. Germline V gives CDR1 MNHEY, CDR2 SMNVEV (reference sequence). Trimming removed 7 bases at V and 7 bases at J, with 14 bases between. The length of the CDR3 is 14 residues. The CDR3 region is CASTLNGGNSPLHF. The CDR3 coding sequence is TGTGCCAGCACCCTGAACGGGGGCAATTCACCCCTCCACTTT.

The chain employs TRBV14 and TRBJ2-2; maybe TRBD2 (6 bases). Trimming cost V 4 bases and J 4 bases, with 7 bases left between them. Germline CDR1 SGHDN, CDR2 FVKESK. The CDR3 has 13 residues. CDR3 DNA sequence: TGTGCCAGCAGCCTTAGCGGCACCGGGGAGCTGTTTTTT. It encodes CASSLSGTGELFF. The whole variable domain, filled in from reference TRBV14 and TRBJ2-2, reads EAGVTQFPSHSVIEKGQTVTLRCDPISGHDNLYWYRRVMGKEIKFLLHFVKESKQDESGMPNNRFLAERTGGTYSTLKVQPAELEDSGVYFCASSLSGTGELFFGEGSRLTVL.

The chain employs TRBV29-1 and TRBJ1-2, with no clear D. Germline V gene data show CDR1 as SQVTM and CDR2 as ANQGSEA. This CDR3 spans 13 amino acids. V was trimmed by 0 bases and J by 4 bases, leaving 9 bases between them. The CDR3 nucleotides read TGCAGCGTTGAAGATTGGGGAAGCTATGGCTACACCTTC. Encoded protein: CSVEDWGSYGYTF.

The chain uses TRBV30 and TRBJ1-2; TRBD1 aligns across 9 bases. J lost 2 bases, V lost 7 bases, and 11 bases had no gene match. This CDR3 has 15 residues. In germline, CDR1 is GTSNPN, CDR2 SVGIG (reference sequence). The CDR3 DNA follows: TGTGCCTCCTACCTAAACAGGGGGCTAAACTATGGCTACACCTTC. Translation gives CASYLNRGLNYGYTF.

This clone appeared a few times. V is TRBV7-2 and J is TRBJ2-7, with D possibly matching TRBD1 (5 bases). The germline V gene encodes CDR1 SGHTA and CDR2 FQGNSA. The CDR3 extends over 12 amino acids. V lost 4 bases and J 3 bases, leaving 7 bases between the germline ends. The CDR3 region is CASSYQGYEQYF. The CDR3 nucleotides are TGTGCCAGCAGCTACCAGGGCTACGAGCAGTACTTC.

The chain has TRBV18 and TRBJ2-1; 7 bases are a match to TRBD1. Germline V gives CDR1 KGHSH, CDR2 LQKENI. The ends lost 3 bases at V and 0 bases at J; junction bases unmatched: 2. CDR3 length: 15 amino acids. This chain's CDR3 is CASSPDRVSYNEQFF. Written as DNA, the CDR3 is TGTGCCAGCTCACCTGACAGGGTCTCCTACAATGAGCAGTTCTTC.

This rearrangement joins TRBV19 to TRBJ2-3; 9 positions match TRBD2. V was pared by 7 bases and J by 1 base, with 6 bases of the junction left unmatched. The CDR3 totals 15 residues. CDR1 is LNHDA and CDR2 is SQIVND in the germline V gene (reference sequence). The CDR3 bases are TGTGCCAGTACCAGGCGGACTAGCGGCACAGATACGCAGTATTTT. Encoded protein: CASTRRTSGTDTQYF.